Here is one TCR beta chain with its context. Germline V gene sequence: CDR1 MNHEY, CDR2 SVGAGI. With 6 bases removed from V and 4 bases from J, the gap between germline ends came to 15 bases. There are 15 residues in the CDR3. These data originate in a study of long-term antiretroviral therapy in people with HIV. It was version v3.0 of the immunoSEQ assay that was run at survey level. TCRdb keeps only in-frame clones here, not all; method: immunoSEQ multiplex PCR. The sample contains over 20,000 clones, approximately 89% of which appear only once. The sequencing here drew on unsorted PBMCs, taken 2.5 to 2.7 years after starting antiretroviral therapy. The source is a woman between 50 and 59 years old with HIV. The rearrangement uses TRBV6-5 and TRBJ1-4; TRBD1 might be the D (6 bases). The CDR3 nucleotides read TGTGCCAGCAGCATTAGTCGACAGGATAATGAAAAACTGTTTTTT. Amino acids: CASSISRQDNEKLFF.